This T cell receptor (beta chain) came from a study of T-cell reconstitution after alpha-beta-depleted transplantation in children. Findings and caveats of the study: Some patients' high day-60 TCRbeta diversity was traced to surviving recipient T cells and thymic progenitors. T-cell numbers and diversity one year post-transplant derived largely from freshly generated T cells. At around two months after transplant, the alpha-beta T cells were reportedly derived from several hundred expanded clones that came from non-depleted graft cells.

The CDR3 is 16 residues long. V gave up 6 bases and J gave up 0 bases; unmatched junction bases: 7. Library preparation (for TCRbeta) was performed with unique molecular identifiers. TCRdb processed the PCR reads anew with MiXCR; each CDR3 protein has one entry. The sample carries about 900,000 distinct CDR3 sequences, about 26% recorded once. A remark on this clonotype: As yet, its antigen is unknown.

The material sequenced was PBMCs, mostly from graft donor cells, taken 360 days after TCRalphabeta/CD19-depleted stem cell transplant. The chain employs TRBV12-3 or TRBV12-4 and TRBJ1-5; 8 bases are shared with TRBD1. This TCR was recovered from a boy younger than two who had a stem cell transplant for SCID, so the T cells may come from the graft donor. The DNA of the CDR3 is TGTGCCAGCAGAATCGGACAGGGAGTTAGCAATCAGCCCCAGCATTTT. Its translation: CASRIGQGVSNQPQHF.